One sample yielded the 19 T cell receptor beta chains listed below, sequenced in a study of control samples from healthy donors and cancer patients. Only in-frame clones appear in the TCRdb table, and some are missing; sequencing was by immunoSEQ multiplex PCR. The sample lists just under 150,000 clones; 91% were seen once. The sample was blood. Receptor source: a man aged 30-40 years in good health.

The V and J genes are TRBV6-2 or TRBV6-3 and TRBJ2-1; D unclear. Trimming removed 2 bases from V and 8 bases from J, with 13 bases in between. The CDR3 runs 14 residues. CDR1 is MNHEY, CDR2 SVGEGT, per germline. As DNA, the CDR3 is TGTGCCAGCAGTTACGCCGGGTTGGTGGATGAGCAGTTCTTC. Translation: CASSYAGLVDEQFF.

This CDR3 reads CASIMGPPGANVLTF. CDR3 bases: TGTGCCAGCATTATGGGGCCCCCTGGGGCCAACGTCCTGACTTTC. The chain recombines TRBV7-9 with TRBJ2-6, with TRBD1 as a possible D gene (5 bases). Trimming left V 7 bases short and J 2 bases short, with 12 bases between. Germline V gene sequence: CDR1 SEHNR, CDR2 FQNEAQ (reference sequence). This CDR3 has 15 amino acids.

The genes are TRBV27 and TRBJ1-1; D possibly corresponds to TRBD1 (6 bases). Germline CDR1 is MNHEY and CDR2 is SMNVEV (reference sequence). The V end was cut by 8 bases, the J end by 0 bases, with 19 bases between. The CDR3 is 16 residues long. The CDR3 DNA is TGTGCCAGCCTTGGGGGAAGAGGACAGATGAACACTGAAGCTTTCTTT. Its protein is CASLGGRGQMNTEAFF.

The chain carries TRBV19 and TRBJ1-5, with TRBD1 as a possible D gene (5 bases). Trimming left V 4 bases short and J 0 bases short, with 10 bases between. This CDR3 has 15 amino acids. Per the germline V gene, CDR1 is LNHDA and CDR2 is SQIVND (reference sequence). CDR3 DNA: TGTGCCAGTAGTACGGGACTGATTAGCAATCAGCCCCAGCATTTT. It translates to CASSTGLISNQPQHF.

The CDR3 here is CASSPERDQLNSPLHF. CDR3 in DNA: TGCGCCAGCAGCCCGGAGAGGGACCAGTTAAATTCACCCCTCCACTTT. The chain couples TRBV5-1 to TRBJ1-6, with D possibly being TRBD1 (5 bases). Trimming shortened V by 4 bases and J by 7 bases, and 18 bases separated the two germline ends. The CDR3 loop spans 16 amino acids. CDR1 is SGHRS, CDR2 YFSETQ, per germline.

The rearrangement links TRBV2 to TRBJ2-4, with D perhaps matching TRBD2 (6 bases). The germline V gene has CDR1 SNHLY and CDR2 FYNNEI. The CDR3 has 15 residues. V was cut by 7 bases and J by 3 bases, with 16 bases left in between. Written as DNA, the CDR3 is TGTGCCAGCACGGCCGGAGGGGTGGTCAAAAACATTCAGTACTTC. This gives the protein CASTAGGVVKNIQYF.

V and J are TRBV5-1 and TRBJ1-2; TRBD1 agrees at 9 bases. The CDR3 is 13 amino acids. Germline CDR1 and CDR2: SGHRS and YFSETQ. V was clipped by 3 bases and J by 6 bases; unmatched bases: 3. CDR3: CASSSGQGNGYTF. CDR3 in DNA: TGCGCCAGCAGCTCCGGACAGGGGAATGGCTACACCTTC.

The chain has TRBV6-4 and TRBJ2-3; 7 bases are a match to TRBD1. This CDR3 has 16 amino acids. Looked up from germline, CDR1 is MRHNA and CDR2 is SNTAGT. V gave up 4 bases and J gave up 4 bases; unmatched junction bases: 11. The DNA of the CDR3 is TGTGCCAGCAGTGCTTCGACAGGGCTTGAATCAGATACGCAGTATTTT. It translates to CASSASTGLESDTQYF.

This chain joins TRBV29-1 and TRBJ2-1; a weak D match, TRBD2 (5 bases). Trimming removed 0 bases from V and 1 base from J, with 16 bases in between. Germline CDR1 SQVTM, CDR2 ANQGSEA. The CDR3 contains 17 residues. This chain's CDR3 is CSVEDPGIPSSYNEQFF. Here the CDR3 DNA reads TGCAGCGTTGAAGATCCGGGGATCCCCAGTTCCTACAATGAGCAGTTCTTC.

The rearrangement uses TRBV7-9 and TRBJ2-1; D call uncertain. In germline, CDR1 is SEHNR, CDR2 FQNEAQ (reference sequence). The CDR3 length is 11 residues. Between the trimmed V and J ends, which lost 5 bases and 11 bases, there was a span of 10 bases. The CDR3 nucleotides read TGTGCCAGCAGCGCCCGGGTCAAGCAGTTCTTC. This sequence encodes CASSARVKQFF.

This clone appeared a single time. The chain joins TRBV7-8 to TRBJ1-1; D uncertain. V shed 1 base and J shed 0 bases, with 9 bases lying between them. The germline gives CDR1 SGHVS, CDR2 FQNEAQ. This CDR3 has 15 residues. CDR3 residues: CASSLDRGLNTEAFF. Written as DNA, the CDR3 is TGTGCCAGCAGCTTAGATCGGGGATTGAACACTGAAGCTTTCTTT.

CDR3 amino acids: CASSQSSGGPYEQYF. CDR3 DNA: TGCGCCAGCAGCCAAAGTAGCGGGGGCCCCTACGAGCAGTACTTC. The gene calls are TRBV4-1 and TRBJ2-7, with 9 bases that match TRBD2. From germline, CDR1 is MGHRA and CDR2 YSYEKL. The CDR3 runs 15 residues. J was trimmed by 2 bases and V by 2 bases; bases with no gene match: 4.

This clone is a singleton in its sample. The rearrangement uses TRBV6-5 and TRBJ1-1; 7 bases match TRBD1. V was clipped by 2 bases and J by 5 bases; unmatched bases: 8. CDR1 and CDR2 (germline): MNHEY, SVGAGI. This CDR3 comprises 15 residues. The CDR3 nucleotides read TGTGCCAGCAGTTACGTGAGTCAGGGGGGGACTGAAGCTTTCTTT. Amino acid sequence: CASSYVSQGGTEAFF.

The table lists this clone with a count of one. The chain couples TRBV7-9 to TRBJ1-3, with D perhaps TRBD1 (5 bases). CDR3 length equals 15 residues. Germline CDR1 and CDR2: SEHNR and FQNEAQ (reference sequence). Trimming shortened V by 3 bases and J by 0 bases, and 9 bases separated the two germline ends. DNA for the CDR3: TGTGCCAGCAGCTTGGGGGATAGCTCTGGAAACACCATATATTTT. It specifies CASSLGDSSGNTIYF.

The genes are TRBV21-1 and TRBJ1-1. TRBV21-1 is a recognized pseudogene. The CDR3 consists of 16 residues. The CDR3 protein is CASSKDVDILNTEAFF. CDR3 in DNA: TGTGCCAGCAGCAAAGACGTCGATATATTGAACACTGAAGCTTTCTTT.

The chain combines TRBV7-9 with TRBJ1-3; tentatively, D is TRBD1 (5 bases). CDR1 and CDR2 from the germline V gene are SEHNR and FQNEAQ (reference sequence). This CDR3 contains 15 residues. With 5 bases removed from V and 4 bases from J, the gap between germline ends came to 15 bases. Here the CDR3 reads CASSPTGGGGNTIYF. The CDR3 DNA reads TGTGCCAGCAGCCCTACGGGGGGAGGAGGAAACACCATATATTTT.

V gene TRBV6-2 or TRBV6-3 combines with J gene TRBJ2-2, with 8 bases that match TRBD2. Trimming took 6 bases from V and 6 from J; bases not matched to a gene: 6. CDR3 size: 14 residues. Germline CDR1 and CDR2: MNHEY and SVGEGT. The chain's CDR3 is CASSQTRGAGELFF. In DNA form, the CDR3 reads TGTGCCAGCAGCCAAACGCGGGGGGCCGGGGAGCTGTTTTTT.

This clone was observed once. The chain couples TRBV2 to TRBJ1-1; TRBD1 might be the D (5 bases). The V end was cut by 0 bases, the J end by 1 base, with 9 bases between. The CDR3 is made up of 15 amino acids. In germline, CDR1 is SNHLY, CDR2 FYNNEI. The CDR3 DNA follows: TGTGCCAGCAGTGAAGCGCGGGGGAGGAACACTGAAGCTTTCTTT. Amino acids: CASSEARGRNTEAFF.

V usage is TRBV27 and J usage is TRBJ2-7, with unresolved D. Trimming left V 3 bases short and J 0 bases short, with 12 bases between. This CDR3 has 15 residues. Looked up from germline, CDR1 is MNHEY and CDR2 is SMNVEV (reference sequence). In nucleotides, the CDR3 is TGTGCCAGCAGTTTTTCATGGGGTTCCTCCTACGAGCAGTACTTC. Protein product: CASSFSWGSSYEQYF.